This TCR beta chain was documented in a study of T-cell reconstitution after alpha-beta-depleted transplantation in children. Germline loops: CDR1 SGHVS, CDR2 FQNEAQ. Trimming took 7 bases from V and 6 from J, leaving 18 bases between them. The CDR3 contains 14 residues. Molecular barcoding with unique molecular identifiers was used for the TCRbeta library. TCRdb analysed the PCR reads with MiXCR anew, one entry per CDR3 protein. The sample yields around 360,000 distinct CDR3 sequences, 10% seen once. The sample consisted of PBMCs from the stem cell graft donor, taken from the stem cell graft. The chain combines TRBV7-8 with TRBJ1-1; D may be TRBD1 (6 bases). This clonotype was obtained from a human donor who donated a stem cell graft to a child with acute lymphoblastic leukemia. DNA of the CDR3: TGTGCCAGCAAGCCCCCGGGGGCAGAACCTGAAGCTTTCTTT. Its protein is CASKPPGAEPEAFF.